This TCR beta chain was profiled in a study of OX40 agonist ivuxolimab in advanced cancers. Study-level findings and limits: At 0.1 to 3.0 mg/kg, clonal expansion of CD4+ and CD8+ blood T cells had occurred by week 6.

A remark on this clone: Its antigen is unidentified.

Germline CDR1 and CDR2: MGHRA and YSYEKL. The V gene end was trimmed by 3 bases and the J gene end by 4 bases; junction bases not matched to a gene: 7. This CDR3 region has 15 residues. Here immunoSEQ multiplex PCR was the method, and the copy in TCRdb shows in-frame clones only, minus some. The table records roughly 76,000 clones, roughly 88% of them present only once. The sample was CD4+ or CD8+ T cells sorted from blood, taken in a trial of the OX40 agonist ivuxolimab. The source of this sequence is an adult with an advanced solid tumor such as melanoma, head and neck, liver or kidney cancer. The chain links TRBV4-1 to TRBJ2-5; 8 bases map to TRBD1. The CDR3 nucleotides read TGCGCCAGCAGCCACCTAACAGGGGGGCGAGAGACCCAGTACTTC. It is translated as CASSHLTGGRETQYF.